One sample yielded the 32 T cell receptor beta chains listed below, sequenced in a study of T cells in Graves' hyperthyroidism and ophthalmopathy. Amplification yielded TCR beta CDR3 regions, with RNA transcripts as the source. The TCR CDR3 first-round RT-PCR relied on the HTBI primer set. TCRdb re-derived calls from the multiplex PCR reads in MiXCR, one entry per CDR3 protein. There are a few hundred thousand distinct CDR3 sequences in the sample; roughly 14% occur only once, and about 7% lies in the top ten. The sample was blood. Source of these receptors: a woman in her 30s with Graves' hyperthyroidism.

The V gene is TRBV9, the J gene TRBJ2-3, with 7 nucleotides matching TRBD2. The trim removed 0 bases at V and 2 bases at J, leaving 12 bases unmatched. The germline CDR1 and CDR2 sequences are SGDLS and YYNGEE. This CDR3 region has 18 residues. CDR3 region: CASSVAPTGTTNTDTQYF. The CDR3 nucleotides are TGTGCCAGCAGCGTAGCTCCAACGGGGACTACAAACACAGATACGCAGTATTTT.

Ten or more counts support this clonotype. V and J are TRBV11-2 and TRBJ2-3; 7 bases agree with TRBD2. Germline trimming cut 3 bases from V and 0 bases from J; bases unmatched to any gene: 3. This CDR3 spans 15 amino acids. Germline CDR1 and CDR2: SGHAT and FQNNGV. The CDR3 is CASSFAGVSTDTQYF. The DNA of the CDR3 is TGTGCCAGCAGCTTTGCGGGAGTTAGCACAGATACGCAGTATTTT.

This rearrangement joins TRBV20-1 to TRBJ2-7; TRBD2 aligns across 13 bases. Germline V CDR1 and CDR2: DFQATT, SNEGSKA (reference sequence). Germline trimming cut 1 base from V and 2 bases from J; bases unmatched to any gene: 5. This CDR3 is 16 amino acids long. In DNA, the CDR3 is TGCAGTGCTAGAGTCTTCGGGACTAGCGGGGCCTACGAGCAGTACTTC. Its protein product is CSARVFGTSGAYEQYF.

As regards this clonotype: A read error may be the cause here, since a much bigger clone is one base away. This chain connects TRBV6-2 or TRBV6-3 to TRBJ2-5; TRBD1 matches 10 bases. Trimming removed 3 bases from V and 0 bases from J; junction bases left unmatched: 13. The CDR3 has 19 residues. The germline gives CDR1 MNHEY, CDR2 SVGEGT. The CDR3 region is CASSYFGTGARGYQETQYF. CDR3 DNA sequence: TGTGCCAGCAGTTATTTCGGGACAGGGGCGCGGGGGTACCAAGAGACCCAGTACTTC.

This clonotype was observed a few times. The rearrangement links TRBV19 to TRBJ2-7, with a weak D call TRBD2 (5 bases). Germline loops: CDR1 LNHDA, CDR2 SQIVND (reference sequence). The length of the CDR3 is 14 residues. V lost 5 bases, J lost 2 bases, and 13 bases lay in between. The CDR3 spells CASSSAATTYEQYF. CDR3 nucleotide sequence: TGTGCCAGTAGTTCGGCGGCGACTACCTACGAGCAGTACTTC.

The rearrangement uses TRBV9 and TRBJ2-5; no reliable D call. V was cut by 3 bases and J by 4 bases, with 10 bases left in between. Germline loops: CDR1 SGDLS, CDR2 YYNGEE. The CDR3 spans 13 residues. CDR3 DNA sequence: TGTGCCAGCAGCGGCTCAATGGGAGAGACCCAGTACTTC. As protein: CASSGSMGETQYF. The whole variable domain, filled in from reference TRBV9 and TRBJ2-5, reads DSGVTQTPKHLITATGQRVTLRCSPRSGDLSVYWYQQSLDQGLQFLIQYYNGEERAKGNILERFSAQQFPDLHSELNLSSLELGDSALYFCASSGSMGETQYFGPGTRLLVL.

This clonotype was detected many times. The J gene is TRBJ2-3, the V gene TRBV24-1; 7 nucleotides line up with TRBD2. The CDR3 totals 13 residues. Trimming at V came to 8 bases and at J to 2 bases, leaving 3 bases not matched to a gene. Germline values: CDR1 KGHDR, CDR2 SFDVKD. CDR3 region: CATTAGATDTQYF. The CDR3 coding sequence is TGTGCCACCACGGCGGGAGCCACAGATACGCAGTATTTT.

The sample holds many counts of this clonotype. V gene TRBV30 combines with J gene TRBJ2-7; tentative D call: TRBD2 (6 bases). V was shortened by 2 bases and J by 1 base, with 9 bases between the two germline ends. The CDR3 is made up of 13 amino acids. CDR1 is GTSNPN, CDR2 SVGIG, per germline (reference sequence). CDR3 in DNA: TGTGCCTGGAGTTCTGGGGGGTCCTACGAGCAGTACTTC. It codes for CAWSSGGSYEQYF.

The chain is built from TRBV5-1 and TRBJ1-2; tentatively, D is TRBD1 (5 bases). The ends were cut back, 2 bases at V and 6 bases at J, with 14 bases in the middle. Germline CDR1 is SGHRS and CDR2 is YFSETQ. This CDR3 comprises 14 residues. The CDR3 region is CASSFLTVEDGYTF. CDR3 DNA sequence: TGCGCCAGCAGCTTCTTGACAGTGGAAGATGGCTACACCTTC. The full variable domain, in which reference TRBV5-1 and TRBJ1-2 provide the parts outside the CDR3, is KAGVTQTPRYLIKTRGQQVTLSCSPISGHRSVSWYQQTPGQGLQFLFEYFSETQRNKGNFPGRFSGRQFSNSRSEMNVSTLELGDSALYLCASSFLTVEDGYTFGSGTRLTVV.

This chain joins TRBV13 and TRBJ2-1, with TRBD2 matching 8 bases. Germline loops: CDR1 PRHDT, CDR2 FYEKMQ (reference sequence). The CDR3 spans 14 residues. V was pared by 2 bases and J by 12 bases, with 9 bases of the junction left unmatched. The CDR3: CASSLQAGDRGQFF. The CDR3 DNA reads TGTGCCAGCAGCTTACAAGCGGGAGACCGTGGGCAGTTCTTC.

This clonotype was recorded a few times. This chain connects TRBV10-3 to TRBJ1-5; possibly TRBD1 for D (5 bases). This CDR3 contains 13 residues. Germline V gene lookup returns CDR1 ENHRY and CDR2 SYGVKD. Trimming cost V 7 bases and J 7 bases, with 14 bases left between them. This chain's CDR3 is CAIKGREGQPQHF. CDR3 coding DNA: TGTGCCATCAAGGGACGGGAGGGGCAGCCCCAGCATTTT.

This clonotype has only a few counts. V usage is TRBV7-2 and J usage is TRBJ2-7, with no clear D. The CDR3 covers 14 residues. Germline V gives CDR1 SGHTA, CDR2 FQGNSA. Trimming left V 8 bases short and J 1 base short, with 15 bases between. The CDR3 sequence is CASDTEPGSYEQYF. In DNA form, the CDR3 reads TGTGCCAGCGACACGGAACCAGGTTCCTACGAGCAGTACTTC.

This clonotype was recorded many times. This chain joins TRBV5-1 and TRBJ1-4; 8 nucleotides match TRBD1. CDR1 is SGHRS, CDR2 YFSETQ, per germline. The V gene end was trimmed by 4 bases and the J gene end by 8 bases; junction bases not matched to a gene: 10. This CDR3 comprises 15 residues. CDR3: CASSNPTGVGEKLFF. In DNA form, the CDR3 reads TGCGCCAGCAGCAACCCGACAGGGGTCGGGGAAAAACTGTTTTTT.

This clonotype was recorded a few times. The chain couples TRBV20-1 to TRBJ2-7; a possible D gene is TRBD2 (6 bases). Germline V gene data show CDR1 as DFQATT and CDR2 as SNEGSKA (reference sequence). The CDR3 has 15 residues. V was shortened by 5 bases and J by 1 base, with 18 bases between the two germline ends. Written as DNA, the CDR3 is TGCAGTGCTCACCTCTCTGCGGGAACTTCCTACGAGCAGTACTTC. Its protein is CSAHLSAGTSYEQYF.

This clonotype was counted at least ten times. The J gene is TRBJ1-1, the V gene TRBV20-1; possibly TRBD1 for D (6 bases). V was trimmed by 6 bases and J by 5 bases, leaving 10 bases between them. Per germline, CDR1 DFQATT and CDR2 SNEGSKA (reference sequence). The CDR3 is 11 residues long. CDR3: CSAPGTTEAFF. The CDR3 nucleotides are TGCAGTGCCCCAGGGACAACTGAAGCTTTCTTT.

Here the CDR3 reads CASSRTGGGLETQYF. CDR3 DNA sequence: TGTGCCAGCAGCAGAACAGGGGGCGGTTTAGAGACCCAGTACTTC. V usage is TRBV12-3 or TRBV12-4 and J usage is TRBJ2-5; 9 bases fit TRBD1. With 6 bases clipped from V and 4 bases from J, the junction kept 9 bases outside the gene matches. CDR3 length: 15 residues.

V and J are TRBV10-3 and TRBJ1-5, with 7 nucleotides matching TRBD1. With V trimmed by 10 bases and J by 6 bases, 9 bases remained unmatched. Germline V gene sequence: CDR1 ENHRY, CDR2 SYGVKD. The CDR3 contains 13 residues. The CDR3 region is CATGDSGAQPQHF. The CDR3 nucleotides are TGTGCCACCGGGGACAGCGGCGCTCAGCCCCAGCATTTT.

This clonotype was picked up many times. The rearrangement joins TRBV7-9 to TRBJ2-5; D is possibly TRBD1 (5 bases). In germline, CDR1 is SEHNR, CDR2 FQNEAQ (reference sequence). This CDR3 contains 11 residues. The V end was cut by 7 bases, the J end by 5 bases, with 8 bases between. The CDR3 DNA reads as TGTGCCAGCACGAACAGGGAGACCCAGTACTTC. Protein sequence: CASTNRETQYF. The full variable domain, in which reference TRBV7-9 and TRBJ2-5 provide the parts outside the CDR3, is DTGVSQNPRHKITKRGQNVTFRCDPISEHNRLYWYRQTLGQGPEFLTYFQNEAQLEKSRLLSDRFSAERPKGSFSTLEIQRTEQGDSAMYLCASTNRETQYFGPGTRLLVL.

The gene calls are TRBV6-5 and TRBJ2-2; 15 positions agree with TRBD2. Looked up from germline, CDR1 is MNHEY and CDR2 is SVGAGI. This CDR3 contains 20 residues. Losses at the gene ends were 2 bases for V and 7 bases for J; bases not matched to a gene: 14. CDR3 nucleotides: TGTGCCAGCAGTTACCGCCAGGGACTAGCGGGAGGTCGCGGAATCGGGGAGCTGTTTTTT. Encoded protein: CASSYRQGLAGGRGIGELFF.

In this sample, this clonotype turned up many times. The chain employs TRBV9 and TRBJ2-7; 7 bases fit TRBD2. CDR3 length equals 15 residues. V dropped 0 bases and J dropped 0; count of bases not matched to a gene: 3. Germline CDR1 SGDLS, CDR2 YYNGEE. CDR3 in amino acids: CASSVGAGASYEQYF. DNA of the CDR3: TGTGCCAGCAGCGTAGGGGCGGGAGCCTCCTACGAGCAGTACTTC.

This clonotype has ten or more counts. The V call is TRBV5-1, the J call TRBJ2-7; 9 bases map to TRBD1. The trim removed 8 bases at V and 1 base at J, leaving 4 bases unmatched. Germline V gene lookup returns CDR1 SGHRS and CDR2 YFSETQ. The CDR3 extends over 13 amino acids. The CDR3 nucleotides read TGCGCCAGTGGGACAGGGTGGTCCTACGAGCAGTACTTC. This gives the protein CASGTGWSYEQYF.

This clonotype has only a few counts. The V gene is TRBV4-2, the J gene TRBJ1-2; TRBD1 aligns across 8 bases. Trimming cost V 1 base and J 3 bases; bases outside gene matches: 4. There are 15 residues in the CDR3. The V gene's germline CDR1 is LGHNA and CDR2 YNFKEQ. CDR3 amino acids: CASSQAGQGYYGYTF. CDR3 bases: TGTGCCAGCAGCCAAGCCGGACAGGGCTACTATGGCTACACCTTC.

This clonotype was counted a few times. The chain has TRBV20-1 and TRBJ2-7, with D perhaps assigned TRBD1 or TRBD2 (5 bases each). V dropped 2 bases and J dropped 2 bases, with 16 bases sitting between them. CDR3 size: 15 residues. CDR1 is DFQATT, CDR2 SNEGSKA, per germline (reference sequence). CDR3 amino acids: CSARITGTGPYEQYF. In DNA form, the CDR3 reads TGCAGTGCTAGAATCACCGGGACGGGGCCCTACGAGCAGTACTTC.

This clonotype showed up many times. J is TRBJ1-1 and V is TRBV2; 9 bases agree with TRBD1. This CDR3 is built from 14 residues. Germline assignment: CDR1 SNHLY and CDR2 FYNNEI. The ends lost 7 bases at V and 4 bases at J; junction bases unmatched: 7. DNA for the CDR3: TGTGCCAGCACCAAACAGGGGGCTGGCACTGAAGCTTTCTTT. It encodes CASTKQGAGTEAFF.

The chain recombines TRBV7-9 with TRBJ2-1; TRBD1 matches 11 bases. CDR1 SEHNR and CDR2 FQNEAQ come from the germline V gene (reference sequence). The CDR3 runs 14 residues. Trimming cost V 1 base and J 12 bases; bases outside gene matches: 5. CDR3 in DNA: TGTGCCAGCAGCTTAGTTGGACAGGGGGCAGTGCAGTTCTTC. It specifies CASSLVGQGAVQFF.

This clonotype was recorded many times. The chain combines TRBV11-2 with TRBJ2-7, with D possibly TRBD1 on 6 matching bases. Trimming left V 1 base short and J 1 base short, with 11 bases between. Germline CDR1 SGHAT, CDR2 FQNNGV. The CDR3 extends over 15 amino acids. CDR3: CASSLARGQSYEQYF. The DNA for the CDR3 is TGTGCCAGCAGCTTAGCCCGGGGACAATCCTACGAGCAGTACTTC.

V and J are TRBV7-3 and TRBJ2-2, with 11 nucleotides matching TRBD2. Germline trimming cut 3 bases from V and 6 bases from J; bases unmatched to any gene: 6. The CDR3 contains 16 residues. The germline CDR1 and CDR2 sequences are SGHTA and FQGTGA. The CDR3 region is CASSLVAGGFAGELFF. The CDR3 nucleotides are TGTGCCAGCAGCTTGGTAGCGGGAGGGTTCGCCGGGGAGCTGTTTTTT.

This clonotype was observed at least ten times. The rearrangement uses TRBV20-1 and TRBJ2-7; 12 positions agree with TRBD2. Germline V lookup: CDR1 DFQATT, CDR2 SNEGSKA (reference sequence). The junction had 5 bases not matched to a gene; V was cut back by 3 bases and J by 8 bases. This CDR3 region has 13 residues. CDR3 in DNA: TGCAGTGCTAGGACTAGCGGGGGAGGCAAGCAGTACTTC. This encodes CSARTSGGGKQYF.

The chain employs TRBV2 and TRBJ2-1; no clear D. The V gene lost 10 bases and the J gene lost 8 bases, with 18 bases spanning the gap. Germline loops: CDR1 SNHLY, CDR2 FYNNEI. This CDR3 region has 13 residues. The CDR3 DNA reads as TGTGCCAACAGAAGAATAGGGTTATATGAGCAGTTCTTC. It yields the protein CANRRIGLYEQFF.

The CDR3 sequence is CASSWLGLRGETQYF. For the CDR3, the DNA is TGCGCCAGCAGCTGGCTTGGACTACGAGGGGAGACCCAGTACTTC. The gene calls are TRBV5-1 and TRBJ2-5; TRBD2 is a possible D gene (6 bases). CDR3 length: 15 amino acids. Germline V gene sequence: CDR1 SGHRS, CDR2 YFSETQ. V was cut by 3 bases and J by 5 bases, with 17 bases left in between.

This clonotype was seen a few times. This chain joins TRBV6-5 and TRBJ2-6, with no clear D. The CDR3 is 16 amino acids. Trimming removed 0 bases at V and 0 bases at J, with 6 bases between. In germline, CDR1 is MNHEY, CDR2 SVGAGI. CDR3 DNA: TGTGCCAGCAGTTACTCGAAATCCTCTGGGGCCAACGTCCTGACTTTC. Translating it yields CASSYSKSSGANVLTF.

This clonotype turned up a few times. The rearrangement links TRBV6-1 to TRBJ1-5; D uncertain. Trimming cost V 3 bases and J 4 bases, with 7 bases left between them. Germline V gene sequence: CDR1 MNHNS, CDR2 SASEGT. The CDR3 is 13 amino acids. In DNA form, the CDR3 reads TGTGCCAGCAGTGACACCCGGAATCAGCCCCAGCATTTT. Protein product: CASSDTRNQPQHF.